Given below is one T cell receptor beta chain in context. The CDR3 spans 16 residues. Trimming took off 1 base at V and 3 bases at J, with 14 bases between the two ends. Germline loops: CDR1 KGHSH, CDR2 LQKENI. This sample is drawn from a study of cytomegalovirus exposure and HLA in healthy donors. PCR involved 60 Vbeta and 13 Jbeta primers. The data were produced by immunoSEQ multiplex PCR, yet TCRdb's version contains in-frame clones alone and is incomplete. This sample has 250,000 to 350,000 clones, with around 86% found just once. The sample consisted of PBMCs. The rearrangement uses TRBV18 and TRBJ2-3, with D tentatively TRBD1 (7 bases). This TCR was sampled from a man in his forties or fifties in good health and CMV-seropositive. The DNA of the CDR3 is TGTGCCAGCTCACCACTAGGACAGGAGGGGACAGATACGCAGTATTTT. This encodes CASSPLGQEGTDTQYF.